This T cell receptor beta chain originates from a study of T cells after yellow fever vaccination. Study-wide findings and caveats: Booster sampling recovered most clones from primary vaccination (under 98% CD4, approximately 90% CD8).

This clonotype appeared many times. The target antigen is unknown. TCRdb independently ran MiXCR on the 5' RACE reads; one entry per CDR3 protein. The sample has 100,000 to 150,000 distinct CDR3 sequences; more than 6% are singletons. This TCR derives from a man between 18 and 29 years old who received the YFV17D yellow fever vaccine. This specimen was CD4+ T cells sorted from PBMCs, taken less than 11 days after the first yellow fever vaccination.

As DNA, the CDR3 is TGTGCCAGCAGCTGGGAGCCGGGACGCGGGGGGGAGACCCAGTACTTC. Protein: CASSWEPGRGGETQYF. J is TRBJ2-5 and V is TRBV7-8; the match to TRBD2 covers 8 bases. The V gene end was trimmed by 4 bases and the J gene end by 5 bases; junction bases not matched to a gene: 12. The CDR3 spans 16 residues. Germline-derived CDR1 and CDR2 are SGHVS and FQNEAQ.